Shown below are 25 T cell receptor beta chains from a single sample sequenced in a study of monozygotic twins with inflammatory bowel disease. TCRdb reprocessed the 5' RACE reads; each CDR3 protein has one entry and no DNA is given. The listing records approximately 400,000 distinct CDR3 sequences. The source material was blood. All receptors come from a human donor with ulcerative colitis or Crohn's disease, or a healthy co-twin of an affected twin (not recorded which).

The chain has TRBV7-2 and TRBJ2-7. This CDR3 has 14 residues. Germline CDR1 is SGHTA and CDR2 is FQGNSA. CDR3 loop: CASSSIKGLYEQYF.

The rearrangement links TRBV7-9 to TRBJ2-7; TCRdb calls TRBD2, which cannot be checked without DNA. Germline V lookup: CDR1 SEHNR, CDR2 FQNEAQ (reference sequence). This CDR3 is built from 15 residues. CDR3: CASSPPGTSFYEQYF.

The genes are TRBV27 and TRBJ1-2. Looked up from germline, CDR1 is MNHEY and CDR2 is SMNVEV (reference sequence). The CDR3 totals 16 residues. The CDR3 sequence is CASSLSGPGGLVGYTF.

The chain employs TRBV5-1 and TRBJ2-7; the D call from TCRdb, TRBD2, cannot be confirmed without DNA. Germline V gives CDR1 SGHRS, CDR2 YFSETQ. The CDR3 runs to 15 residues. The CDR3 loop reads CASKPESGHRYGQYF.

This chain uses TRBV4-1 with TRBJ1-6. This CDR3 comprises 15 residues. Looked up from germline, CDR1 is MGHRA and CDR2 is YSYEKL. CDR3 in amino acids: CASSPVFGGGSPLHF.

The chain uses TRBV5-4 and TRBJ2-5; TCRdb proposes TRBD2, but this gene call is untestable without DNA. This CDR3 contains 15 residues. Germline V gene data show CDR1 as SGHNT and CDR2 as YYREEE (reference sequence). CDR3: CASSLAAGKKETQYF.

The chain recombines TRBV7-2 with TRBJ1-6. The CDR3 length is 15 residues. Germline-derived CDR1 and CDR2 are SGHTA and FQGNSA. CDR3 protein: CASSPGGGMGSPLHF.

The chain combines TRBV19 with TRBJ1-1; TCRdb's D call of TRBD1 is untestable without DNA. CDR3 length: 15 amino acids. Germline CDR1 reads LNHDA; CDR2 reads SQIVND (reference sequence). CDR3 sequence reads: CASRADRGRFTEAFF.

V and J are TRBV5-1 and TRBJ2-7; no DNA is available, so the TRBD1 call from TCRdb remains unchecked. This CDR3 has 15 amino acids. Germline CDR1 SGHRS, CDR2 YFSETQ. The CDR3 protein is CASSLDSNRAYEQYF.

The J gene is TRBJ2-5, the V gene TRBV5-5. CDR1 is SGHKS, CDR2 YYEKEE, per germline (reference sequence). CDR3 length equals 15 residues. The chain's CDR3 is CAGSFGGNRQETQYF.

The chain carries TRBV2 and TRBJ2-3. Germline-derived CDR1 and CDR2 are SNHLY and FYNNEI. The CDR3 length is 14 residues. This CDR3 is CASTFGFSTDTQYF.

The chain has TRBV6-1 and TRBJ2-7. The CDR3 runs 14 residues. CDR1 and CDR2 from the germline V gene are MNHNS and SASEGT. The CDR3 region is CASSEVDGTYEQYF.

The CDR3 here is CASSLGLTMAGANVLTF. This sequence joins TRBV11-2 and TRBJ2-6. This CDR3 comprises 17 residues. CDR1 SGHAT and CDR2 FQNNGV come from the germline V gene. Variable domain in full (rest from reference TRBV11-2 and TRBJ2-6): EAGVAQSPRYKIIEKRQSVAFWCNPISGHATLYWYQQILGQGPKLLIQFQNNGVVDDSQLPKDRFSAERLKGVDSTLKIQPAKLEDSAVYLCASSLGLTMAGANVLTFGAGSRLTVL.

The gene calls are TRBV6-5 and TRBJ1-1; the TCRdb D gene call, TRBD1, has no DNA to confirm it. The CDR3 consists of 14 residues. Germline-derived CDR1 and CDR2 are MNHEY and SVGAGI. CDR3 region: CASSSPTGTSEAFF.

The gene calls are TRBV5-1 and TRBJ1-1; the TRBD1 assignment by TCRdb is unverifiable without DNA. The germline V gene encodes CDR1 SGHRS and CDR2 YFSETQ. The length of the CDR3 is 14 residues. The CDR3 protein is CASKTLEVNTEAFF.

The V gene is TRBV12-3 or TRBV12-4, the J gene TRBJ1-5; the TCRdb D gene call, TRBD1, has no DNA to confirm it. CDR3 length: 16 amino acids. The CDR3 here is CASSLSGTVSNQPQHF.

CDR3 sequence reads: CASSAGPHRNQETQYF. The J gene is TRBJ2-5, the V gene TRBV5-4; TCRdb's D call of TRBD2 is untestable without DNA. In germline, CDR1 is SGHNT, CDR2 YYREEE (reference sequence). The CDR3 runs 16 residues. Variable domain in full (rest from reference TRBV5-4 and TRBJ2-5): ETGVTQSPTHLIKTRGQQVTLRCSSQSGHNTVSWYQQALGQGPQFIFQYYREEENGRGNFPPRFSGLQFPNYSSELNVNALELDDSALYLCASSAGPHRNQETQYFGPGTRLLVL.

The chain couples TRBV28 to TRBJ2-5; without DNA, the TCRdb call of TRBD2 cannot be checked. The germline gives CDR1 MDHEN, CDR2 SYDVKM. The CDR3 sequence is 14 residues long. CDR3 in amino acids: CASSLLAGIETQYF.

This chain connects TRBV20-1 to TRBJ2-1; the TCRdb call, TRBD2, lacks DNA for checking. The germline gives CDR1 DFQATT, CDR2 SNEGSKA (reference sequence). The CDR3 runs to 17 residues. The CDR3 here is CSARDVGTSGRRNEQFF.

The CDR3 protein is CASSLEIGILNEQFF. The rearrangement joins TRBV5-1 to TRBJ2-1. The germline CDR1 and CDR2 sequences are SGHRS and YFSETQ. This CDR3 is 15 amino acids long.

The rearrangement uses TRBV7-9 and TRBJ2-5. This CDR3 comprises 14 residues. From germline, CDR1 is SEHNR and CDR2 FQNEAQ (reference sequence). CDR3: CASSSRTKQETQYF.

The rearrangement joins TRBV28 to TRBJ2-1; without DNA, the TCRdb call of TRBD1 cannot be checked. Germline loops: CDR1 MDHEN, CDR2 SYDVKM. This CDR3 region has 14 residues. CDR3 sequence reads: CASSLTGDFNEQFF. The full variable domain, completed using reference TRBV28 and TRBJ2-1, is DVKVTQSSRYLVKRTGEKVFLECVQDMDHENMFWYRQDPGLGLRLIYFSYDVKMKEKGDIPEGYSVSREKKERFSLILESASTNQTSMYLCASSLTGDFNEQFFGPGTRLTVL.

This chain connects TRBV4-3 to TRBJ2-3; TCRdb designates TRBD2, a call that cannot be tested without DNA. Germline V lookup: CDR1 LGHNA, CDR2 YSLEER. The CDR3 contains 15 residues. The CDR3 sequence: CASSQDSGSTDTQYF.

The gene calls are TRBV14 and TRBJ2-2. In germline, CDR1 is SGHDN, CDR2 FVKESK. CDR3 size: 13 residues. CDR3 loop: CASSQVRSGELFF.

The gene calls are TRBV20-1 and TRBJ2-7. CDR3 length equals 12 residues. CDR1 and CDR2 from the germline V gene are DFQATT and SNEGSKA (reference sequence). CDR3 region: CSARKGTYEQYF.